This is a list of T cell receptor beta chains from one sample in a study of blood T cell repertoires in COVID-19. The assay was immunoSEQ multiplex PCR, and TCRdb's table has in-frame clones only and misses some. Of hundreds of thousands of clones listed, under 90% were seen once; the top ten hold roughly 5%. The sequenced sample consisted of PBMCs or T cells enriched from blood (not recorded which). The receptors derive from a woman aged 50 to 60 who had been exposed to COVID-19. The CDR3 runs from the conserved cysteine through the conserved F or W. Each record gives: J gene, clone size, D gene, V gene, CDR3 DNA, CDR3 protein. The D gene is left open where the match is weak. Size is omitted from some rows. Given values are once, few, many or a class for expanded clones.

j_call: TRBJ1-1; clone_size: .; d_call: .; v_call: TRBV13; cdr3_nt: TGTGCCAGCAGCGATCGGTCGGGTGGCGCGGCTTTCTTT; cdr3_aa: CASSDRSGGAAFF
j_call: TRBJ2-7; clone_size: .; d_call: TRBD1; v_call: TRBV2; cdr3_nt: TGTGCCAGCAGGCACGACAGGGGTGCAAGGTACGAGCAGTACTTC; cdr3_aa: CASRHDRGARYEQYF
j_call: TRBJ2-2; clone_size: .; d_call: .; v_call: TRBV5-1; cdr3_nt: TGCGCCAGCAGCTCCGCGAACACCGGGGAGCTGTTTTTT; cdr3_aa: CASSSANTGELFF
j_call: TRBJ2-7; clone_size: .; d_call: TRBD1; v_call: TRBV5-4; cdr3_nt: TGTGCCAGCAGCTCGAAGGGACAGATCTCCTACGAGCAGTACTTC; cdr3_aa: CASSSKGQISYEQYF
j_call: TRBJ1-1; clone_size: .; d_call: .; v_call: TRBV7-2; cdr3_nt: TGTGCCAGCAGCTTAGGGGGCGCGACTGAAGCTTTCTTT; cdr3_aa: CASSLGGATEAFF
j_call: TRBJ1-3; clone_size: .; d_call: .; v_call: TRBV7-2; cdr3_nt: TGTGCCAGCAGCCCCGAGGCGGGTTACTCTGGAAACACCATATATTTT; cdr3_aa: CASSPEAGYSGNTIYF
j_call: TRBJ1-6; clone_size: .; d_call: TRBD1; v_call: TRBV7-9; cdr3_nt: TGTGCCAGCAGCTTAGGACAGGGTGATAATTCACCCCTCCACTTT; cdr3_aa: CASSLGQGDNSPLHF
j_call: TRBJ2-7; clone_size: .; d_call: .; v_call: TRBV5-4; cdr3_nt: TGTGCCAGCAGCTTATTACAGGGCTCTCTCTACGAGCAGTACTTC; cdr3_aa: CASSLLQGSLYEQYF
j_call: TRBJ2-7; clone_size: .; d_call: .; v_call: TRBV7-9; cdr3_nt: TGTGCCAGCAGCCCCCGACATAGCTACGAGCAGTACTTC; cdr3_aa: CASSPRHSYEQYF
j_call: TRBJ1-2; clone_size: many; d_call: TRBD1; v_call: TRBV29-1; cdr3_nt: TGCAGCGTTATGACAGGGGGAGAAGGCTACACCTTC; cdr3_aa: CSVMTGGEGYTF
j_call: TRBJ2-1; clone_size: .; d_call: .; v_call: TRBV5-1; cdr3_nt: TGCGCCAGCAGTGGACGGGGGATCGATGAGCAGTTCTTC; cdr3_aa: CASSGRGIDEQFF
j_call: TRBJ2-2; clone_size: .; d_call: .; v_call: TRBV9; cdr3_nt: TGTGCCAGCAGCGTCTCCGGGGAGCTGTTTTTT; cdr3_aa: CASSVSGELFF
j_call: TRBJ1-1; clone_size: .; d_call: .; v_call: TRBV19; cdr3_nt: TGTGCCAGTATCCCTTGGGGAGGGGGGAGCACTGAAGCTTTCTTT; cdr3_aa: CASIPWGGGSTEAFF
j_call: TRBJ2-5; clone_size: .; d_call: .; v_call: TRBV5-1; cdr3_nt: TGCGCCAGCAGCGGCGGGACTCATGAAAAAGAGACCCAGTACTTC; cdr3_aa: CASSGGTHEKETQYF
j_call: TRBJ2-2; clone_size: .; d_call: TRBD2; v_call: TRBV24-1; cdr3_nt: TGTGCCACCAGTGTTGGGACTAGCGAGACCGGGGAGCTGTTTTTT; cdr3_aa: CATSVGTSETGELFF
j_call: TRBJ1-6; clone_size: .; d_call: .; v_call: TRBV19; cdr3_nt: TGTGCCAGTAGTATAGAGCAGGGGTGGAATTCACCCCTCCACTTT; cdr3_aa: CASSIEQGWNSPLHF
j_call: TRBJ1-1; clone_size: .; d_call: TRBD1; v_call: TRBV19; cdr3_nt: TGTGCCAGTAGTATAGATCAAGGACAGGGGGAAGCTTTCTTT; cdr3_aa: CASSIDQGQGEAFF
j_call: TRBJ1-4; clone_size: .; d_call: .; v_call: TRBV28; cdr3_nt: TGTGCCAGCAGTTCCACAACATTGCTTAATGAAAAACTGTTTTTT; cdr3_aa: CASSSTTLLNEKLFF
j_call: TRBJ1-1; clone_size: .; d_call: .; v_call: TRBV28; cdr3_nt: TGTGCCAGCAGGCGCCGCGAAGAATACTTTGAAGCTTTCTTT; cdr3_aa: CASRRREEYFEAFF
j_call: TRBJ1-6; clone_size: .; d_call: .; v_call: TRBV3-1/TRBV3-2; cdr3_nt: TGTGCCAGCAGCCCGGAGGGTTCACCCCTCCACTTT; cdr3_aa: CASSPEGSPLHF
j_call: TRBJ1-5; clone_size: few; d_call: .; v_call: TRBV11-2; cdr3_nt: TGTGCCAGCAGCTTCCGAGAAGAGGATCAGCCCCAGCATTTT; cdr3_aa: CASSFREEDQPQHF
j_call: TRBJ1-5; clone_size: .; d_call: .; v_call: TRBV14; cdr3_nt: TGTGCCAGCAGCCAAGGAGTTAATCAGCCCCAGCATTTT; cdr3_aa: CASSQGVNQPQHF
j_call: TRBJ1-1; clone_size: .; d_call: .; v_call: TRBV9; cdr3_nt: TGTGCCAGCAGCGCCAGCAGGGGAGGGGGCACTGAAGCTTTCTTT; cdr3_aa: CASSASRGGGTEAFF
j_call: TRBJ1-2; clone_size: .; d_call: .; v_call: TRBV2; cdr3_nt: TGTGCCAGCTCCCTGACAGCGAACTATGGCTACACCTTC; cdr3_aa: CASSLTANYGYTF
j_call: TRBJ1-1; clone_size: .; d_call: .; v_call: TRBV6-1; cdr3_nt: TGTGCCAGCAGTGAAACGGGACTTATGAACACTGAAGCTTTCTTT; cdr3_aa: CASSETGLMNTEAFF
j_call: TRBJ1-1; clone_size: once; d_call: .; v_call: TRBV5-1; cdr3_nt: TGCGCCAGCAGCTTGGACTCAGGAACTGAAGCTTTCTTT; cdr3_aa: CASSLDSGTEAFF
j_call: TRBJ1-1; clone_size: .; d_call: .; v_call: TRBV10-3; cdr3_nt: TGTGCCATCAGTGAGTCAGGCGGGGCGAACACTGAAGCTTTCTTT; cdr3_aa: CAISESGGANTEAFF
j_call: TRBJ2-7; clone_size: once; d_call: .; v_call: TRBV7-9; cdr3_nt: TGTGCCAGCTCCATTTATGTGTCCTCCTACGAGCAGTACTTC; cdr3_aa: CASSIYVSSYEQYF
j_call: TRBJ2-5; clone_size: .; d_call: .; v_call: TRBV7-2; cdr3_nt: TGTGCCAGCAGCTTTGGGGGGGGGCCGAAGACCCAGTACTTC; cdr3_aa: CASSFGGGPKTQYF
j_call: TRBJ1-3; clone_size: few; d_call: .; v_call: TRBV6-1; cdr3_nt: TGTGCCAGCAGAGAAGACAGGATCTCTGGAAACACCATATATTTT; cdr3_aa: CASREDRISGNTIYF
j_call: TRBJ1-2; clone_size: .; d_call: TRBD1; v_call: TRBV5-1; cdr3_nt: TGCGCCAGCAGCCAGGAACAGGGGGCGTTATATGGCTACACCTTC; cdr3_aa: CASSQEQGALYGYTF
j_call: TRBJ2-3; clone_size: .; d_call: .; v_call: TRBV5-1; cdr3_nt: TGCGCCAGCAGCTACGGACAGGCGGGACACACAGATACGCAGTATTTT; cdr3_aa: CASSYGQAGHTDTQYF
j_call: TRBJ2-5; clone_size: .; d_call: TRBD2; v_call: TRBV6-5; cdr3_nt: TGTGCCAGCAGTTACCCGGGACTACGGGGGGGGACCCAGTACTTC; cdr3_aa: CASSYPGLRGGTQYF
j_call: TRBJ1-1; clone_size: .; d_call: .; v_call: TRBV6-5; cdr3_nt: TGTGCCAGCAGGAAACTGGGGAAGGGGACTGAAGCTTTCTTT; cdr3_aa: CASRKLGKGTEAFF
j_call: TRBJ2-1; clone_size: .; d_call: TRBD2; v_call: TRBV7-9; cdr3_nt: TGTGCCAGCAGAGAGACTAGCGGGGGGGCCGAAAAGCAGTTCTTC; cdr3_aa: CASRETSGGAEKQFF
j_call: TRBJ2-2; clone_size: .; d_call: .; v_call: TRBV6-4; cdr3_nt: TGTGCCAGCAGTGACCTCCTAGGTTCCGGGGAGCTGTTTTTT; cdr3_aa: CASSDLLGSGELFF
j_call: TRBJ1-1; clone_size: once; d_call: TRBD1; v_call: TRBV2; cdr3_nt: TGTGCCAGCAGCCCAGGGGGAAACACTGAAGCTTTCTTT; cdr3_aa: CASSPGGNTEAFF
j_call: TRBJ2-5; clone_size: .; d_call: .; v_call: TRBV5-4; cdr3_nt: TGTGCCAGCAGCTTGTCAGGACAAGAGACCCAGTACTTC; cdr3_aa: CASSLSGQETQYF
j_call: TRBJ1-5; clone_size: .; d_call: .; v_call: TRBV19; cdr3_nt: TGTGCCAGTAGTATTGTCAGGTCTTGGAACAATCAGCCCCAGCATTTT; cdr3_aa: CASSIVRSWNNQPQHF
j_call: TRBJ1-3; clone_size: .; d_call: .; v_call: TRBV7-2; cdr3_nt: TGTGCCAGCAGCTCAGATGGGACAAAAAACACCATATATTTT; cdr3_aa: CASSSDGTKNTIYF
j_call: TRBJ2-7; clone_size: once; d_call: TRBD1; v_call: TRBV3-1/TRBV3-2; cdr3_nt: TGTGCCAGCAGCCAGGGTACTAGGGACAGATACTACTACGAGCAGTACTTC; cdr3_aa: CASSQGTRDRYYYEQYF
j_call: TRBJ2-1; clone_size: .; d_call: TRBD1; v_call: TRBV6-5; cdr3_nt: TGTGCCAGCAGTTACTCGGGACAGGGAGGTTATGAGCAGTTCTTC; cdr3_aa: CASSYSGQGGYEQFF
j_call: TRBJ2-2; clone_size: .; d_call: .; v_call: TRBV18; cdr3_nt: TGTGCCAGCTCACCACCGTCGAGGAGGGGTGAAACCGGGGAGCTGTTTTTT; cdr3_aa: CASSPPSRRGETGELFF
j_call: TRBJ1-1; clone_size: .; d_call: .; v_call: TRBV5-4; cdr3_nt: TGTGCCAGCAGCTTGGCCGGGGAGGGGCAGAGAGCTTTCTTT; cdr3_aa: CASSLAGEGQRAFF
j_call: TRBJ1-1; clone_size: few; d_call: .; v_call: TRBV10-1; cdr3_nt: TGCGCCAGCAGTGAGTCTCAGGCGGGAACTGAAGCTTTCTTT; cdr3_aa: CASSESQAGTEAFF
j_call: TRBJ2-1; clone_size: once; d_call: TRBD1; v_call: TRBV30; cdr3_nt: TGTGCCTGGGCCCGGACAGGCAATGAGCAGTTCTTC; cdr3_aa: CAWARTGNEQFF
j_call: TRBJ2-2; clone_size: .; d_call: .; v_call: TRBV12-5; cdr3_nt: TGTGCTAGTGGTTTGGTATCAGTGTTGGACACCGGGGAGCTGTTTTTT; cdr3_aa: CASGLVSVLDTGELFF
j_call: TRBJ2-1; clone_size: .; d_call: .; v_call: TRBV7-3; cdr3_nt: TGTGCCAGCAGCTCCGAGGAGTTTCGGGAGCAGTTCTTC; cdr3_aa: CASSSEEFREQFF
j_call: TRBJ2-7; clone_size: .; d_call: .; v_call: TRBV11-2; cdr3_nt: TGTGCCAGCAGCCCCCTCCGGGCGGGGCTCGTGCAGTACTTC; cdr3_aa: CASSPLRAGLVQYF